This T cell receptor beta chain was recovered during a study of blood T cell repertoires in COVID-19. On the study more broadly: Both acute and convalescent COVID-19 samples were obtained from the United States, Italy and Spain.

As processed by the authors: The assay estimated nucleated cells by amplifying reference gene primers. Produced via immunoSEQ multiplex PCR; TCRdb's table is partial and in-frame only. The V and J calls and clone size come from that table; D and trimming were worked out from the DNA. The sample lists some 180,000 clones; approximately 85% were seen once. The TCR originated in a woman in her fifties or sixties with acute or convalescent COVID-19. The specimen sequenced was peripheral blood.

Here the CDR3 reads CASSVGQAQGEKLFF. The CDR3 nucleotides read TGTGCCAGCAGCGTAGGGCAGGCCCAAGGTGAAAAACTGTTTTTT. The chain is built from TRBV9 and TRBJ1-4; D remains unclear. V was pared by 0 bases and J by 7 bases, with 13 bases between. The CDR3 loop spans 15 amino acids. Germline V CDR1 and CDR2: SGDLS, YYNGEE.